This TCR beta chain was identified during a study of blood T cell repertoires in COVID-19. Study information: Collection of acute and convalescent COVID-19 samples took place in the United States, Italy and Spain. Nucleic acid was either cDNA or gDNA, and it came from T cells, B-cell-depleted T cells, or PBMCs.

In the authors' methods: Nucleated cell counts were estimated from reference gene primer amplification. The assay was immunoSEQ multiplex PCR, and TCRdb's table has in-frame clones only and misses some. V and J calls and clone size are those listed in that table; D and trimming were worked out from the DNA. The sample lists over 85,000 clones; around four fifths were seen once. The receptor's source is a human donor in a cohort sampled during active COVID-19. Sequenced input: peripheral blood.

CDR3 DNA sequence: TGTGCCAGCAGCTCCCTGGGACAGGGGGCTTCTAACTATGGCTACACCTTC. The encoded protein is CASSSLGQGASNYGYTF. V is TRBV11-2 and J is TRBJ1-2, with TRBD1 matching over 12 bases. There are 17 residues in the CDR3. V gave up 4 bases and J gave up 0 bases; unmatched junction bases: 6. CDR1 and CDR2 from the germline V gene are SGHAT and FQNNGV.